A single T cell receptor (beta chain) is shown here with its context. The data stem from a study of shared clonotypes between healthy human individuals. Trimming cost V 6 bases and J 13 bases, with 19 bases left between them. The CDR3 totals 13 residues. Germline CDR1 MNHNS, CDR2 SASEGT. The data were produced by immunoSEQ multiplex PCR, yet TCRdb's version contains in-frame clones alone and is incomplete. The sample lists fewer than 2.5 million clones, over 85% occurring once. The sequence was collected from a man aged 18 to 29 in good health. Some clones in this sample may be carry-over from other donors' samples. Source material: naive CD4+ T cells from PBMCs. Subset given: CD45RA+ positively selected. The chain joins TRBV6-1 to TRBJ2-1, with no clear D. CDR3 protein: CASRVFREGSQFF. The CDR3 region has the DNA TGTGCCAGCAGAGTATTCAGAGAAGGAAGTCAGTTCTTC.